Listed below are T cell receptor beta chains from one sample, sequenced in a study of OX40 agonist ivuxolimab in advanced cancers. Method: immunoSEQ multiplex PCR; TCRdb's copy keeps in-frame clones and lacks some. The sample includes more than 50,000 clones, about 82% seen only once; the top ten take around 2.7%. Sequencing was performed on CD4+ or CD8+ T cells sorted from blood, taken in a trial of the OX40 agonist ivuxolimab. These TCRs come from an adult with an advanced solid tumor such as melanoma, head and neck, liver or kidney cancer. CDR3s include the opening cysteine and the closing phenylalanine or tryptophan. D genes are given only for firm matches. Size values are once, few and many counts, or a class for expanded clones, and some rows have none.

clone size	J gene	D gene	CDR3 length	V gene	CDR3 DNA	CDR3 protein
once	TRBJ2-7	NA	15	TRBV19	TGTGCCAGTAGTCGGAAAGCAGAGCTTTCCTACGAGCAGTACTTC	CASSRKAELSYEQYF
NA	TRBJ2-3	NA	19	TRBV7-6	TGTGCCAGCAGCTCGACCCCCGTCTCGGGGCGAATCGTCATGGATACGCAGTATTTT	CASSSTPVSGRIVMDTQYF
NA	TRBJ1-4	NA	15	TRBV19	TGTGCCAGTAGTATAACCTACTTCTCGAGTGAAAAACTGTTTTTT	CASSITYFSSEKLFF
NA	TRBJ2-3	NA	14	TRBV6-1	TGTGCCAGCAGCCTTAGGGTCCGGGGAGATACGCAGTATTTT	CASSLRVRGDTQYF
few	TRBJ2-1	TRBD1	14	TRBV29-1	TGCAGCGTTGAAGGGACAGGGGGCTACAATGAGCAGTTCTTC	CSVEGTGGYNEQFF
NA	TRBJ2-7	NA	12	TRBV7-2	TGTGCCAGCAGCTTAGTATCCTACGAGCAGTACTTC	CASSLVSYEQYF
NA	TRBJ2-7	TRBD2	18	TRBV7-8	TGTGCCAGCAGCGCCCACCGTGTAGCGGGGGGCCTCTCCTACGAGCAGTACTTC	CASSAHRVAGGLSYEQYF
once	TRBJ2-5	TRBD2	14	TRBV5-1	TGCGCCAGCAGCGGGACTAGCGGGGGAGAGACCCAGTACTTC	CASSGTSGGETQYF
NA	TRBJ2-3	NA	11	TRBV5-1	TGCGCCAGCAGCTTGGAAGATACGCAGTATTTT	CASSLEDTQYF
NA	TRBJ2-6	TRBD1	20	TRBV27	TGTGCCAGCAGTTTTTTTTTCCCGGGACAGGTGGCCTCTGGGGCCAACGTCCTGACTTTC	CASSFFFPGQVASGANVLTF
NA	TRBJ1-1	NA	14	TRBV28	TGTGCCAGCAGAAGGGGAACAGCAAACACTGAAGCTTTCTTT	CASRRGTANTEAFF
NA	TRBJ1-1	NA	14	TRBV7-9	TGTGCCAGCAGCTTAGCCTGGAGGGACACTGAAGCTTTCTTT	CASSLAWRDTEAFF
NA	TRBJ1-4	NA	14	TRBV2	TGTGCCAGCAGTAAAGGGGACGGGGAGGAAAAACTGTTTTTT	CASSKGDGEEKLFF
NA	TRBJ1-1	NA	14	TRBV19	TGTGCCAGTAGTGGGCGACCCGAAGTAGCCGAAGCTTTCTTT	CASSGRPEVAEAFF
NA	TRBJ1-5	NA	12	TRBV5-8	TGTGCCAGCAGCTTGGTGGGTGACACCCAGCATTTT	CASSLVGDTQHF
NA	TRBJ2-7	NA	13	TRBV7-9	TGTGCCAGCGCCCGGGACATCTCCTACGAGCAGTACTTC	CASARDISYEQYF
NA	TRBJ2-7	TRBD1	15	TRBV28	TGTGCCAGCAGTTCGTCCGGGACAGGTTCGTTCGAGCAGTACTTC	CASSSSGTGSFEQYF
NA	TRBJ2-3	NA	14	TRBV5-1	TGCGCCACTGAGGGGGGCGAGGGGACAGATACGCAGTATTTT	CATEGGEGTDTQYF
NA	TRBJ1-5	NA	15	TRBV5-1	TGCGCCAGCAGACCAGACAGTAATAGCAATCAGCCCCAGCATTTT	CASRPDSNSNQPQHF
NA	TRBJ1-1	NA	15	TRBV6-6	TGTGCCAGCAGCCGCAGACACTTCCCGAACACTGAAGCTTTCTTT	CASSRRHFPNTEAFF
NA	TRBJ1-2	NA	14	TRBV6-1	TGTGCCAGCTTCCGGGGAGATTCCTTCTATGGCTACACCTTC	CASFRGDSFYGYTF
NA	TRBJ2-1	TRBD1	18	TRBV4-3	TGCGCCAGCAGCCAAGAAAGGCCTGAGGGGGCTCATGGCAATGAGCAGTTCTTC	CASSQERPEGAHGNEQFF
NA	TRBJ2-1	TRBD2	15	TRBV4-1	TGCGCCAGCAGCCAAGGACTAGCGGGGGGTAGTGAGCAGTTCTTC	CASSQGLAGGSEQFF
NA	TRBJ2-5	TRBD2	14	TRBV10-3	TGTGCCATTTCCGGGGGGGCAATCGGAGAGACCCAGTACTTC	CAISGGAIGETQYF
NA	TRBJ1-6	NA	14	TRBV7-8	TGTGCCAGCAGCTTACAGATTTATAATTCACCCCTCCACTTT	CASSLQIYNSPLHF
NA	TRBJ1-2	TRBD1	14	TRBV9	TGTGCCAGCAGCGTAGGAGGGACAGACTATGGCTACACCTTC	CASSVGGTDYGYTF
NA	TRBJ2-1	TRBD2	16	TRBV11-1	TGTGCCAGCAGCTTAGATAGCGGGGTTATCTACAATGAGCAGTTCTTC	CASSLDSGVIYNEQFF
NA	TRBJ2-7	NA	12	TRBV2	TGTGCCAGCAGTCAAGACGTAGGCGAGCAGTACTTC	CASSQDVGEQYF
few	TRBJ2-3	TRBD2	15	TRBV7-3	TGTGCCAGCAGCTTGACTAGCGGGGGGCATATTGCGCAGTATTTT	CASSLTSGGHIAQYF
NA	TRBJ1-1	NA	13	TRBV6-4	TGTGCCTCGTCGCGGGAAGAAGACACTGAAGCTTTCTTT	CASSREEDTEAFF
NA	TRBJ1-6	TRBD1	14	TRBV18	TGTGCCAGCTCACGCGACAGGGACGGATCACCCCTCCACTTT	CASSRDRDGSPLHF
NA	TRBJ1-1	TRBD1	17	TRBV7-4	TGTGCCAGCAGCATCCTAACCATCGACAGGGATGGACCTGAAGCTTTCTTT	CASSILTIDRDGPEAFF
NA	TRBJ1-1	NA	13	TRBV5-1	TGCGCCAGCAGTGTCAGGGTGAACACTGAAGCTTTCTTT	CASSVRVNTEAFF
NA	TRBJ2-5	TRBD1	16	TRBV27	TGTGCCAGCAGTTTACGGGCAGGGGGCAAATGGGAGACCCAGTACTTC	CASSLRAGGKWETQYF
NA	TRBJ1-3	NA	14	TRBV10-3	TGTGCCACCCATACGCCCCTCTCTGGAAACACCATATATTTT	CATHTPLSGNTIYF